This is a list of T cell receptor beta chains from one sample in a study of cytomegalovirus exposure and HLA in healthy donors. The data were produced by immunoSEQ multiplex PCR, yet TCRdb's version contains in-frame clones alone and is incomplete. The table lists around 130,000 clones, 80% of them singletons. Sequencing input: PBMCs. The source is a man aged 40-49 years in good health and CMV-seronegative. CDR3s include the opening cysteine and the closing phenylalanine or tryptophan. Fields, in order: D gene, clone size, J gene, V gene, CDR3 protein, CDR3 DNA. D genes are given only for firm matches. Rows may omit the clone size; those that give it use once, few, many or a size class.

>TRBD2|few|TRBJ2-1|TRBV2
CASRAAGGVYEQFF
TGTGCCAGCAGGGCAGCGGGAGGAGTCTATGAGCAGTTCTTC
>NA|NA|TRBJ1-2|TRBV6-5
CASSYSNQEYGYTF
TGTGCCAGCAGTTACTCGAATCAAGAGTATGGCTACACCTTC
>NA|NA|TRBJ2-2|TRBV6-5
CASTSTGELFF
TGTGCCAGCACCTCGACCGGGGAGCTGTTTTTT
>TRBD2|NA|TRBJ2-1|TRBV2
CASSGGLIEGEQFF
TGTGCCAGCAGTGGGGGACTAATTGAAGGTGAGCAGTTCTTC
>NA|NA|TRBJ1-6|TRBV28
CASTPGPGSNSPLHF
TGTGCCAGCACCCCAGGACCAGGGTCTAATTCACCCCTCCACTTT
>TRBD2|NA|TRBJ2-3|TRBV7-2
CASSALAGGPPDTQYF
TGTGCCAGCAGCGCTCTAGCGGGGGGGCCCCCAGATACGCAGTATTTT
>TRBD2|NA|TRBJ2-7|TRBV19
CASSTGTGLVYEQYF
TGTGCCAGTAGCACCGGTACGGGACTAGTCTACGAGCAGTACTTC
>NA|NA|TRBJ1-5|TRBV28
CASSLLHQPQHF
TGTGCCAGCAGTTTACTCCATCAGCCCCAGCATTTT
>NA|NA|TRBJ1-6|TRBV10-3
CAISEGPNYNSPLHF
TGTGCCATCAGTGAGGGGCCGAACTATAATTCACCCCTCCACTTT
>TRBD1|few|TRBJ1-1|TRBV19
CASSDRVNTEAFF
TGTGCCAGTAGCGACAGGGTGAACACTGAAGCTTTCTTT
>TRBD1|NA|TRBJ1-2|TRBV6-1
CASSESGTGSGGYTF
TGTGCCAGCAGTGAATCCGGGACAGGGTCTGGTGGCTACACCTTC
>TRBD2|NA|TRBJ2-2|TRBV19
CASSLFGASGPNTGELFF
TGTGCCAGTAGTCTCTTCGGGGCTAGCGGGCCGAACACCGGGGAGCTGTTTTTT
>NA|few|TRBJ2-7|TRBV5-1
CASSLGRVHEQYF
TGCGCCAGCAGCTTGGGCAGGGTCCACGAGCAGTACTTC
>NA|NA|TRBJ2-2|TRBV29-1
CSVDEQSTGELFF
TGCAGCGTTGACGAACAGAGCACCGGTGAGCTGTTTTTT
>TRBD2|once|TRBJ2-2|TRBV4-2
CASSQEYLAGGLRSGELFF
TGTGCCAGCAGCCAAGAATATCTAGCGGGGGGCCTACGGTCCGGGGAGCTGTTTTTT
>NA|NA|TRBJ2-7|TRBV7-6
CASSRGQSPYEQYF
TGTGCCAGCTCCAGGGGTCAGAGTCCCTACGAGCAGTACTTC
>NA|few|TRBJ2-1|TRBV30
CAWSVPRNEQFF
TGTGCCTGGAGTGTCCCTAGAAATGAGCAGTTCTTC
>NA|NA|TRBJ2-1|TRBV6-1
CASSLTGVTYNEQFF
TGTGCCAGCAGTTTGACGGGAGTGACCTACAATGAGCAGTTCTTC
>TRBD2|NA|TRBJ2-3|TRBV5-1
CASSFSGTTTDTQYF
TGCGCCAGCAGCTTCTCCGGGACTACAACAGATACGCAGTATTTT
>TRBD1|once|TRBJ2-5|TRBV7-9
CASHRGNAETQYF
TGTGCCAGCCACAGGGGGAATGCGGAGACCCAGTACTTC
>TRBD2|NA|TRBJ2-5|TRBV7-9
CASSHGRSGTRQETQYF
TGTGCCAGCAGCCACGGACGCAGTGGGACTAGACAAGAGACCCAGTACTTC
>TRBD2|NA|TRBJ2-1|TRBV7-2
CASRLAGVSYNEQFF
TGTGCCAGCCGACTAGCGGGGGTCTCCTACAATGAGCAGTTCTTC
>NA|NA|TRBJ2-2|TRBV7-8
CASSLADITGELFF
TGTGCCAGCAGCTTAGCGGACATAACCGGGGAGCTGTTTTTT
>NA|NA|TRBJ2-6|TRBV5-1
CASSLTRGSGSGANVLTF
TGCGCCAGCAGCTTGACTAGGGGGAGTGGCTCTGGGGCCAACGTCCTGACTTTC
>TRBD1|NA|TRBJ2-7|TRBV28
CASSTPGQGLGEQYF
TGTGCCAGCAGCACTCCGGGACAGGGGTTAGGCGAGCAGTACTTC
>TRBD1|few|TRBJ1-1|TRBV10-1
CASSEPGTGHTEAFF
TGCGCCAGCAGTGAGCCCGGGACAGGGCATACTGAAGCTTTCTTT
>NA|NA|TRBJ1-3|TRBV7-7
CASSPGVSGNTIYF
TGTGCCAGCAGCCCAGGGGTCTCTGGAAACACCATATATTTT
>TRBD1|NA|TRBJ2-5|TRBV6-1
CASTGDRGLGTQYF
TGTGCCAGCACCGGGGACAGGGGGCTCGGGACCCAGTACTTC
>NA|NA|TRBJ2-7|TRBV7-2
CASSLGGPTQQYF
TGTGCCAGCAGCTTGGGGGGGCCTACGCAGCAGTACTTC
>NA|NA|TRBJ1-5|TRBV12-5
CASPRLYGPQHF
TGTGCTAGTCCCCGATTGTACGGGCCCCAGCATTTT
>TRBD2|few|TRBJ2-5|TRBV5-6
CASSPRGLSQETQYF
TGTGCCAGCAGCCCCCGGGGACTATCCCAAGAGACCCAGTACTTC
>NA|NA|TRBJ1-1|TRBV28
CASSPPDTEAFF
TGTGCCAGCAGCCCCCCGGACACTGAAGCTTTCTTT
>NA|few|TRBJ2-2|TRBV6-5
CASSYSGVGAGELFF
TGTGCCAGCAGTTACTCCGGGGTCGGAGCCGGGGAGCTGTTTTTT
>NA|NA|TRBJ2-1|TRBV4-1
CASSQERAGPYNEQFF
TGCGCCAGCAGCCAAGAGAGGGCAGGACCCTACAATGAGCAGTTCTTC
>NA|NA|TRBJ2-7|TRBV19
CATGGDYEQYF
TGTGCCACTGGAGGGGACTACGAGCAGTACTTC
>NA|NA|TRBJ1-5|TRBV21-1
CASRSGRSRASNQPQHF
TGTGCCAGCAGATCGGGCAGGTCGAGGGCTAGCAATCAGCCCCAGCATTTT
>TRBD1|NA|TRBJ2-7|TRBV6-1
CASRPGQGAFYEQYF
TGTGCCAGCAGGCCGGGACAGGGGGCTTTCTACGAGCAGTACTTC
>TRBD1|once|TRBJ1-6|TRBV30
CAWGGQGTSPLHF
TGTGCCTGGGGGGGACAGGGAACTTCACCCCTCCACTTT
>NA|NA|TRBJ1-2|TRBV2
CASTEEWAGNYGYTF
TGTGCCAGCACCGAAGAGTGGGCAGGGAACTATGGCTACACCTTC
>NA|NA|TRBJ2-3|TRBV29-1
CSAMGLANTDTQYF
TGCAGCGCTATGGGACTCGCAAACACAGATACGCAGTATTTT